This T cell receptor beta chain was retrieved from a study of beta chain features in type 1 diabetes. This clone was recorded many times. The entirety of the isolated RNA underwent reverse transcription, so expressed TCRB transcripts were sequenced. Profiled with immunoSEQ multiplex PCR; TCRdb holds only in-frame clones, not every one. The table lists 250,000 to 400,000 clones, 14% of them singletons. Sequences were obtained from central memory CD4+ T cells from blood. The receptor comes from a man aged 30-40 years in good health.

The CDR3 nucleotides read TGTGCCAGCAGCTTAGCCGGACTTAACTATGGCTACACCTTC. Translating gives CASSLAGLNYGYTF. The V and J genes are TRBV7-9 and TRBJ1-2; D not certain. V gave up 0 bases and J gave up 1 base, with 6 bases separating them. CDR1 SEHNR and CDR2 FQNEAQ come from the germline V gene (reference sequence). The CDR3 loop spans 14 amino acids.